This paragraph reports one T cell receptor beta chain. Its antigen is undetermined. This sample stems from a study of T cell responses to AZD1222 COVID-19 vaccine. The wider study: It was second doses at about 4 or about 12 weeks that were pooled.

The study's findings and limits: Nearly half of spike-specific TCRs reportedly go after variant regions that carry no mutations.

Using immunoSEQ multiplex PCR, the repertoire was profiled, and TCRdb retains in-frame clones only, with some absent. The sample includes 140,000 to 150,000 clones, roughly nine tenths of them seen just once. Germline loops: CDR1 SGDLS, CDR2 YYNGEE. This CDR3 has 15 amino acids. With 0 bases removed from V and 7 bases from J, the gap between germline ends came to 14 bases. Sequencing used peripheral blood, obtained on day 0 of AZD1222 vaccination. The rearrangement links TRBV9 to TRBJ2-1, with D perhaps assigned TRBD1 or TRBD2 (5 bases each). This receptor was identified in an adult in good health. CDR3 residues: CASSVEGRVGNEQFF. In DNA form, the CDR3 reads TGTGCCAGCAGCGTAGAGGGGCGGGTGGGTAATGAGCAGTTCTTC.